One sample yielded the 26 T cell receptor beta chains listed below, sequenced in a study of HIV-infected patients and healthy controls (TCRdb year 2014). The library was generated by 5' RACE. These reads were obtained on an Illumina MiSeq. TCRdb's own reprocessing of the public reads used fastp at Q25 and MiXCR and kept productive beta chains. Each entry merges the rows of one CDR3 protein and shows their most common DNA and genes. The sample includes under 20,000 distinct CDR3 sequences, with about 15% observed a single time. Jointly, the top ten make up roughly 24% of the sample. The source material was CD8+ T cells from blood. These receptors were obtained from a human donor in good health.

This clonotype was seen at least ten times. The genes are TRBV20-1 and TRBJ1-2; D uncertain. The CDR3 totals 13 residues. From germline, CDR1 is DFQATT and CDR2 SNEGSKA (reference sequence). Trimming cost V 7 bases and J 4 bases, with 16 bases left between them. The CDR3 DNA reads TGCAGTGTCCAGCCGCCACTCACCTATGGCTACACCTTC. Its protein is CSVQPPLTYGYTF.

As concerns this clonotype: A much larger clone differs by one base, so this may be a read error. Since no conserved phenylalanine or tryptophan closes the CDR3, a read error is the likely cause. The chain combines TRBV20-1 with TRBJ2-7; 7 positions match TRBD1. The J segment lost 0 bases and the V segment lost 5 bases, leaving 4 bases of the junction unmatched. The CDR3 extends over 13 amino acids. Germline V lookup: CDR1 DFQATT, CDR2 SNEGSKA (reference sequence). The CDR3: CSAAGTASYEQYI. Written as DNA, the CDR3 is TGCAGTGCTGCCGGGACAGCCTCCTACGAGCAGTACATC.

This clonotype was recorded a few times. The chain carries TRBV7-8 and TRBJ2-3, with D possibly being TRBD2 (5 bases). In germline, CDR1 is SGHVS, CDR2 FQNEAQ. The V end lost 4 bases, the J end lost 0 bases, and 8 bases lay between the germline ends. This CDR3 has 14 amino acids. In DNA, the CDR3 is TGTGCCAGCAGCTCCGGGGAGAGCACAGATACGCAGTATTTT. It specifies CASSSGESTDTQYF.

This clonotype came up a few times. J is TRBJ2-2 and V is TRBV12-3 or TRBV12-4; D remains ambiguous. V was cut by 5 bases and J by 3 bases, with 7 bases left in between. This CDR3 comprises 13 residues. The CDR3 is CASSGLDTGELFF. The CDR3 region has the DNA TGTGCCAGCAGTGGGTTGGACACCGGGGAGCTGTTTTTT.

This clonotype was seen at least ten times. DNA for the CDR3: TGCAGCGTTGACGCAGAGGTCCACAATGAGCAGTTCTTC. Translated, it gives CSVDAEVHNEQFF. The chain has TRBV29-1 and TRBJ2-1; D gene unclear. CDR1 is SQVTM and CDR2 is ANQGSEA in the germline V gene. Trimming left V 3 bases short and J 5 bases short, with 11 bases between. There are 13 residues in the CDR3.

The rearrangement links TRBV12-3 or TRBV12-4 to TRBJ2-4, with 9 bases fitting TRBD2. The length of the CDR3 is 16 residues. Losses at the gene ends were 2 bases for V and 0 bases for J; bases not matched to a gene: 2. For the CDR3, the DNA is TGTGCCAGCAGTTTATCTAGCGGGATAGCCAAAAACATTCAGTACTTC. Translation gives CASSLSSGIAKNIQYF.

There are many counts of this clonotype. The chain joins TRBV13 to TRBJ1-1; D gene unclear. The CDR3 has 12 amino acids. The germline V gene encodes CDR1 PRHDT and CDR2 FYEKMQ (reference sequence). The V and J ends lost 2 bases and 8 bases respectively, with 9 bases between them. The CDR3 loop is CASSLWGGEAFF. CDR3 DNA: TGTGCCAGCAGCTTATGGGGTGGAGAAGCTTTCTTT.

This clonotype was counted at least ten times. The V and J genes are TRBV11-3 and TRBJ2-1; D tentatively fits TRBD1 or TRBD2 (5 bases each). This CDR3 is built from 16 residues. Germline V gives CDR1 SGHNT, CDR2 YENEEA. V lost 5 bases, J lost 4 bases, and 18 bases lay in between. CDR3 protein: CASSHRDPEQYNEQFF. CDR3 in DNA: TGTGCCAGCAGCCACCGGGACCCCGAACAATACAATGAGCAGTTCTTC.

This clonotype has a count of ten or more. The chain employs TRBV7-6 and TRBJ2-6; a weak D match, TRBD2 (5 bases). CDR1 is SGHVS and CDR2 is FNYEAQ in the germline V gene. The CDR3 consists of 16 residues. Trimming shortened V by 2 bases and J by 1 base, and 9 bases separated the two germline ends. CDR3 region: CASSLYGVSGANVLTF. CDR3 in DNA: TGTGCCAGCAGCTTATACGGGGTTTCTGGGGCCAACGTCCTGACTTTC.

This clonotype was recorded many times. The chain has TRBV4-2 and TRBJ1-1; 7 bases line up with TRBD1. This CDR3 is built from 14 residues. Per germline, CDR1 LGHNA and CDR2 YNFKEQ. V was pared by 1 base and J by 4 bases, with 3 bases of the junction left unmatched. The CDR3 reads CASSQGQGSTEAFF. The CDR3 coding sequence is TGTGCCAGCAGCCAAGGACAGGGATCCACTGAAGCTTTCTTT.

This clonotype was seen a handful of times. The chain recombines TRBV12-3 or TRBV12-4 with TRBJ1-5; 8 nucleotides align to TRBD1. This CDR3 region has 15 residues. V trimming: 6 bases; J trimming: 4 bases; junction bases outside the gene matches: 8. CDR3 bases: TGTGCCAGCAGGGACGGACAGGGAAAAAATCAGCCCCAGCATTTT. This translates into CASRDGQGKNQPQHF.

The chain combines TRBV14 with TRBJ2-7, with D tentatively TRBD1 or TRBD2 (6 bases each). Trimming removed 0 bases from V and 6 bases from J, with 15 bases in between. CDR1 and CDR2 (germline): SGHDN, FVKESK. The CDR3 covers 15 residues. The CDR3 protein is CASSQDLGGGREQYF. CDR3 bases: TGTGCCAGCAGCCAAGATTTAGGAGGGGGTCGCGAGCAGTACTTC. The variable domain in full, with the rest retrieved from reference TRBV14 and TRBJ2-7, is EAGVTQFPSHSVIEKGQTVTLRCDPISGHDNLYWYRRVMGKEIKFLLHFVKESKQDESGMPNNRFLAERTGGTYSTLKVQPAELEDSGVYFCASSQDLGGGREQYFGPGTRLTVT.

This sequence joins TRBV19 and TRBJ2-1, with TRBD1 matching 10 bases. Germline V gene lookup returns CDR1 LNHDA and CDR2 SQIVND (reference sequence). The CDR3 covers 15 residues. Germline trimming cut 7 bases from V and 5 bases from J; bases unmatched to any gene: 8. CDR3 in amino acids: CASNPTGGAHNEQFF. The CDR3 DNA is TGTGCCAGTAACCCGACAGGGGGCGCCCACAATGAGCAGTTCTTC.

This clonotype was observed at least ten times. The chain carries TRBV20-1 and TRBJ1-1, with D hard to call. Trimming stripped 2 bases from V and 6 bases from J, with 13 bases between. The CDR3 has 13 amino acids. CDR1 DFQATT and CDR2 SNEGSKA come from the germline V gene (reference sequence). Here the CDR3 reads CSARKSEASEAFF. CDR3 bases: TGCAGTGCTAGAAAATCAGAAGCCTCTGAAGCTTTCTTT.

This chain uses TRBV12-3 or TRBV12-4 with TRBJ1-1, with unresolved D. V lost 3 bases, J lost 0 bases, and 14 bases lay in between. The CDR3 length is 16 residues. The CDR3 spells CASSFPGWIMNTEAFF. CDR3 nucleotides: TGTGCCAGCAGTTTCCCAGGTTGGATCATGAACACTGAAGCTTTCTTT.

The gene calls are TRBV20-1 and TRBJ2-1, with TRBD2 matching 12 bases. The V segment lost 1 base and the J segment 8 bases; nucleotides outside the gene matches: 3. CDR3 length: 14 residues. The germline V gene has CDR1 DFQATT and CDR2 SNEGSKA (reference sequence). Here the CDR3 reads CSARGLAGVDEQFF. The CDR3 DNA sequence: TGCAGTGCTAGAGGACTAGCGGGAGTGGATGAGCAGTTCTTC.

This chain links TRBV19 with TRBJ2-1; D is ambiguous. Germline V lookup: CDR1 LNHDA, CDR2 SQIVND (reference sequence). This CDR3 comprises 15 residues. V was trimmed by 2 bases and J by 0 bases, leaving 8 bases between them. For the CDR3, the DNA is TGTGCCAGTAGTATAATGGATAGCTCCTACAATGAGCAGTTCTTC. It codes for CASSIMDSSYNEQFF.

The chain carries TRBV15 and TRBJ2-2; D is unclear. The CDR3 totals 13 residues. Looked up from germline, CDR1 is LNHNV and CDR2 is YYDKDF (reference sequence). V dropped 0 bases and J dropped 6 bases, with 5 bases sitting between them. DNA for the CDR3: TGTGCCACCAGCAGAGATAAAGCCGGGGAGCTGTTTTTT. Translating gives CATSRDKAGELFF.

This clonotype has ten or more counts. The genes are TRBV9 and TRBJ1-3, with D unresolved. Trimming shortened V by 0 bases and J by 0 bases, and 10 bases separated the two germline ends. This CDR3 spans 16 amino acids. The germline V gene encodes CDR1 SGDLS and CDR2 YYNGEE. CDR3 residues: CASSVGVQNSGNTIYF. CDR3 bases: TGTGCCAGCAGCGTAGGGGTACAGAACTCTGGAAACACCATATATTTT.

This clonotype was detected ten times or more. The chain carries TRBV29-1 and TRBJ2-7; TRBD2 agrees at 7 bases. The CDR3 loop spans 13 amino acids. The V and J ends lost 4 bases and 5 bases, in that order; junction bases with no gene match: 8. Germline V gives CDR1 SQVTM, CDR2 ANQGSEA. The CDR3 is CSVAAGAGNEQYF. CDR3 DNA sequence: TGCAGCGTTGCTGCGGGAGCGGGTAACGAGCAGTACTTC.

This clonotype was seen repeatedly, ten times or more. The CDR3 here is CASSMGNPATNEKLFF. The CDR3 DNA is TGTGCCAGTAGTATGGGTAACCCGGCAACTAATGAAAAACTGTTTTTT. V usage is TRBV19 and J usage is TRBJ1-4; no reliable D call. Germline CDR1 reads LNHDA; CDR2 reads SQIVND (reference sequence). Trimming cost V 3 bases and J 0 bases, with 11 bases left between them. The CDR3 is 16 residues long.

This clonotype has at least ten counts. The V and J genes are TRBV4-3 and TRBJ2-3, with 8 positions matching TRBD2. Germline V gene lookup returns CDR1 LGHNA and CDR2 YSLEER. V lost 1 base, J lost 6 bases, and 9 bases stayed unmatched. This CDR3 comprises 16 residues. In DNA form, the CDR3 reads TGCGCCAGCAGCCAAGCCCTGGGAGCGGGAGTCGATACGCAGTATTTT. It codes for CASSQALGAGVDTQYF.

The chain uses TRBV7-6 and TRBJ2-7, with TRBD2 identical over 8 bases. V shed 9 bases and J 7 bases; nucleotides not matched to a gene: 11. CDR1 SGHVS and CDR2 FNYEAQ come from the germline V gene. The CDR3 sequence is 13 residues long. The CDR3 DNA sequence: TGTGCCAGTTCTAGGAGCGGGAGCGGGGAGCAGTACTTC. Its translation: CASSRSGSGEQYF.

The gene calls are TRBV12-3 or TRBV12-4 and TRBJ2-2; D remains unclear. The CDR3 covers 16 residues. V was shortened by 3 bases and J by 2 bases, with 13 bases between the two germline ends. CDR3 DNA sequence: TGTGCCAGCAGTTTTCAAATTTACGGAAACACCGGGGAGCTGTTTTTT. This translates into CASSFQIYGNTGELFF.

In its sample, this clonotype was seen many times. The chain links TRBV7-9 to TRBJ2-1, with TRBD2 matching 8 bases. J lost 8 bases, V lost 3 bases, and 12 bases had no gene match. The CDR3 length is 16 residues. The germline gives CDR1 SEHNR, CDR2 FQNEAQ (reference sequence). The CDR3 reads CASSFPQAGEVYEQFF. The CDR3 bases are TGTGCCAGCAGCTTCCCCCAAGCGGGAGAGGTTTATGAGCAGTTCTTC.

In its sample, this clonotype was seen many times. The genes are TRBV10-3 and TRBJ2-7; unclear D gene. Germline values: CDR1 ENHRY, CDR2 SYGVKD. The CDR3 runs to 14 residues. The V gene lost 0 bases and the J gene lost 5 bases, with 11 bases spanning the gap. CDR3: CAISESKSWNEQYF. CDR3 in DNA: TGTGCCATCAGTGAGTCAAAGTCGTGGAACGAGCAGTACTTC.